Below are 5 T cell receptor beta chains sequenced from a single sample in a study of T cells in tuberculosis. Using immunoSEQ multiplex PCR, the repertoire was profiled, and TCRdb retains in-frame clones only, with some absent. The sample consists of fewer than 40,000 clones, roughly 96% of them appearing once. The specimen sequenced was PBMCs. These receptor sequences come from a donor between 10 and 35 years old with latent tuberculosis or without tuberculosis infection.

The chain joins TRBV7-2 to TRBJ2-7; D is unclear. The length of the CDR3 is 13 residues. Looked up from germline, CDR1 is SGHTA and CDR2 is FQGNSA. Trimming took 5 bases from V and 0 from J, leaving 8 bases between them. CDR3 nucleotide sequence: TGTGCCAGCAGCCCTGATAGCTCCTACGAGCAGTACTTC. Its protein product is CASSPDSSYEQYF.

J is TRBJ2-2 and V is TRBV5-4; tentative D call: TRBD2 (6 bases). The CDR3 length is 14 residues. Trimming left V 5 bases short and J 6 bases short, with 14 bases between. In germline, CDR1 is SGHNT, CDR2 YYREEE (reference sequence). The CDR3: CASRYFSGPGELFF. The CDR3 DNA sequence: TGTGCCAGCAGGTACTTTAGCGGACCCGGGGAGCTGTTTTTT.

The genes are TRBV27 and TRBJ2-2, with TRBD2 matching 8 bases. This CDR3 has 14 residues. J gave up 7 bases and V 5 bases, and 6 bases lay outside the gene matches. The V gene's germline CDR1 is MNHEY and CDR2 SMNVEV (reference sequence). CDR3 in amino acids: CASSPPGTSGELFF. CDR3 nucleotide sequence: TGTGCCAGCAGTCCACCTGGGACTAGCGGGGAGCTGTTTTTT.

This chain joins TRBV5-4 and TRBJ2-1; TRBD2 matches 8 bases. The CDR3 sequence is 12 residues long. Trimming cost V 3 bases and J 9 bases; bases outside gene matches: 2. CDR1 and CDR2 (germline): SGHNT, YYREEE (reference sequence). CDR3 sequence reads: CASSSGGAEQFF. CDR3 bases: TGTGCCAGCAGCTCGGGGGGGGCTGAGCAGTTCTTC.

The chain links TRBV5-1 to TRBJ2-3; D is ambiguous. The CDR3 runs to 15 residues. Trimming removed 0 bases at V and 0 bases at J, with 8 bases between. Germline CDR1 reads SGHRS; CDR2 reads YFSETQ. CDR3 DNA: TGCGCCAGCAGCTTGGAAGTAGATAGCACAGATACGCAGTATTTT. Residues: CASSLEVDSTDTQYF.